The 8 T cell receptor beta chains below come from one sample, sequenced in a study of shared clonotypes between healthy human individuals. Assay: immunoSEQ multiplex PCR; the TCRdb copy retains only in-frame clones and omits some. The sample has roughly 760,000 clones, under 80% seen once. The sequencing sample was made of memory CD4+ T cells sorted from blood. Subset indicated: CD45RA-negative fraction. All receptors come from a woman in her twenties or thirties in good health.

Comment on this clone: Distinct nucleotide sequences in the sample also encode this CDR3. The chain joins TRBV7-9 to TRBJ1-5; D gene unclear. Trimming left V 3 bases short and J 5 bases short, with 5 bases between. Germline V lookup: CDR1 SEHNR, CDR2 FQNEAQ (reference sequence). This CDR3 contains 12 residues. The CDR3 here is CASSFSDQPQHF. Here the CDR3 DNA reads TGTGCCAGCAGCTTTAGTGATCAGCCCCAGCATTTT.

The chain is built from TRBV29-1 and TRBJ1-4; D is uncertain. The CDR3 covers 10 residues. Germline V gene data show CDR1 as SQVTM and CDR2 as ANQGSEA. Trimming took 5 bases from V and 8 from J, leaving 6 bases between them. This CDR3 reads CSVLVEKLFF. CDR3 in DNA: TGCAGCGTTCTCGTCGAAAAACTGTTTTTT. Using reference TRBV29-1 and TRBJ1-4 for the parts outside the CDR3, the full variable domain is SAVISQKPSRDICQRGTSLTIQCQVDSQVTMMFWYRQQPGQSLTLIATANQGSEATYESGFVIDKFPISRPNLTFSTLTVSNMSPEDSSIYLCSVLVEKLFFGSGTQLSVL.

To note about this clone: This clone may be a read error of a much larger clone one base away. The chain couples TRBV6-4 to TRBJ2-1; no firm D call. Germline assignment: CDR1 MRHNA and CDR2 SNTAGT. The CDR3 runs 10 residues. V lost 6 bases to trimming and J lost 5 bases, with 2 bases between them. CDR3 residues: CASRDNEQFF. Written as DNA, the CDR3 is TGTGCCAGCAGAGACAATGAGCAGTTCTTC.

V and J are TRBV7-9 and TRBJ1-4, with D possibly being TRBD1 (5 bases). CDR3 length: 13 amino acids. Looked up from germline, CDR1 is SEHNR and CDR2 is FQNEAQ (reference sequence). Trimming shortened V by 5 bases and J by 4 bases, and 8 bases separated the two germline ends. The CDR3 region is CASSRDSNEKLFF. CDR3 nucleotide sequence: TGTGCCAGCAGCCGCGACAGTAATGAAAAACTGTTTTTT.

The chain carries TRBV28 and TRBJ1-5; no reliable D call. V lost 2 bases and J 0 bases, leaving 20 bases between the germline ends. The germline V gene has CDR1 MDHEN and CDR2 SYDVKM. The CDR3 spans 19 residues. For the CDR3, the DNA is TGTGCCAGCAGTTTAGAGGGATCTTATTCCCAGTATAGCAATCAGCCCCAGCATTTT. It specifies CASSLEGSYSQYSNQPQHF.

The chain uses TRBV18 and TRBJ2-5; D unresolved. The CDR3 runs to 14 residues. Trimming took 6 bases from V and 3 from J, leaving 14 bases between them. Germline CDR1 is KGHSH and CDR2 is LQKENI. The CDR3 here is CASSIHPGKETQYF. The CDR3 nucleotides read TGTGCCAGCTCGATCCACCCTGGTAAAGAGACCCAGTACTTC.

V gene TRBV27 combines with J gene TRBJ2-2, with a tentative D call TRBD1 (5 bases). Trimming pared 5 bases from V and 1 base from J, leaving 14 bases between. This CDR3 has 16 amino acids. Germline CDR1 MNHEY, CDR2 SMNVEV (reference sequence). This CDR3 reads CASSPGPTWNTGELFF. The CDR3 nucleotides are TGTGCCAGCAGTCCAGGGCCAACTTGGAACACCGGGGAGCTGTTTTTT.

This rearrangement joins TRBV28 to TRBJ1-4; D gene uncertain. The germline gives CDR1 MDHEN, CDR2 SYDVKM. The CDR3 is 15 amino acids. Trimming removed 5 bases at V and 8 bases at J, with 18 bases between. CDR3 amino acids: CASSLSLRGYEKLFF. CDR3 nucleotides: TGTGCCAGCAGTCTCTCCCTCCGGGGTTACGAAAAACTGTTTTTT. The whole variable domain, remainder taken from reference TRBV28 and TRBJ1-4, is DVKVTQSSRYLVKRTGEKVFLECVQDMDHENMFWYRQDPGLGLRLIYFSYDVKMKEKGDIPEGYSVSREKKERFSLILESASTNQTSMYLCASSLSLRGYEKLFFGSGTQLSVL.